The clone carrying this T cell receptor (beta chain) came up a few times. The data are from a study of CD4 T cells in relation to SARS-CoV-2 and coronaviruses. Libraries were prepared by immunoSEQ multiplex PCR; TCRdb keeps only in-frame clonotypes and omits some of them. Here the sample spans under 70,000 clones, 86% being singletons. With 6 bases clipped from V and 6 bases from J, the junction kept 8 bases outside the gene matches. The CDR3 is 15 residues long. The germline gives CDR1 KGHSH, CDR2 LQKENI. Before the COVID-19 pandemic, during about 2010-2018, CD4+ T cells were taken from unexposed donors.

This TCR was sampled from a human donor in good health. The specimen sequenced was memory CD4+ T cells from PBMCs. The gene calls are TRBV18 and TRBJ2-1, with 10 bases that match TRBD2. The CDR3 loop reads CASSLLAGAGNEQFF. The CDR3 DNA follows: TGTGCCAGCTCGCTCCTAGCGGGAGCAGGCAATGAGCAGTTCTTC. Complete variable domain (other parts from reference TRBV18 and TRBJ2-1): NAGVMQNPRHLVRRRGQEARLRCSPMKGHSHVYWYRQLPEEGLKFMVYLQKENIIDESGMPKERFSAEFPKEGPSILRIQQVVRGDSAAYFCASSLLAGAGNEQFFGPGTRLTVL.